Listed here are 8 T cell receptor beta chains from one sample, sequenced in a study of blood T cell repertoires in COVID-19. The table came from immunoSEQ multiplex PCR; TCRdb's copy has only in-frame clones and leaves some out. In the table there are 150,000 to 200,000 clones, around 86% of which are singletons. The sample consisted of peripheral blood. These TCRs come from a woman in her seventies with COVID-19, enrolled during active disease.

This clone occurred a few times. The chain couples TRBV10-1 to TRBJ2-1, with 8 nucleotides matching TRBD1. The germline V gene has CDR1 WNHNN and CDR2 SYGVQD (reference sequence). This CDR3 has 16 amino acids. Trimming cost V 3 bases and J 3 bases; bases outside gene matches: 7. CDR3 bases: TGCGCCAGCAGTGACCGCGGGACAGGCTTCTACAATGAGCAGTTCTTC. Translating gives CASSDRGTGFYNEQFF.

The CDR3 here is CAISKQGTGELFF. CDR3 nucleotide sequence: TGTGCCATCAGCAAACAGGGAACCGGGGAGCTGTTTTTT. The rearrangement links TRBV6-2 or TRBV6-3 to TRBJ2-2, with a weak D call TRBD1 (6 bases). The V gene's germline CDR1 is MNHEY and CDR2 SVGEGT. CDR3 length equals 13 residues. V lost 10 bases and J lost 5, with 14 bases in between.

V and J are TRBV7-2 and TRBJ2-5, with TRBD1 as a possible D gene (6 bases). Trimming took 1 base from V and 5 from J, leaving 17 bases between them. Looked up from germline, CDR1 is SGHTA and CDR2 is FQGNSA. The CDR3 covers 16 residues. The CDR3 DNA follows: TGTGCCAGCAGCTTAGGGGTAGGGGGTACTGGGGAGACCCAGTACTTC. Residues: CASSLGVGGTGETQYF.

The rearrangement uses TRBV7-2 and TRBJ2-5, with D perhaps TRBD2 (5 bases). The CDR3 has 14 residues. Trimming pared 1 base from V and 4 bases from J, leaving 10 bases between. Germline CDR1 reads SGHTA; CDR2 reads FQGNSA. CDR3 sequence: CASSLGGRVETQYF. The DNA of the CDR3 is TGTGCCAGCAGCTTAGGTGGGCGGGTAGAGACCCAGTACTTC.

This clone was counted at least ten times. CDR3 sequence: CSESAGYEQYF. The CDR3 DNA follows: TGCAGTGAGTCAGCAGGCTACGAGCAGTACTTC. The genes are TRBV20-1 and TRBJ2-7; D remains ambiguous. Germline CDR1 DFQATT, CDR2 SNEGSKA (reference sequence). This CDR3 has 11 residues. Trimming shortened V by 7 bases and J by 3 bases, and 10 bases separated the two germline ends.

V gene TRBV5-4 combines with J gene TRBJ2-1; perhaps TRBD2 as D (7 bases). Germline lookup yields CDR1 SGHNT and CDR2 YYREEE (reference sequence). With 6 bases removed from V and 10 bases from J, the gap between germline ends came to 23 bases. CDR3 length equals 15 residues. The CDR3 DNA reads TGTGCCAGCATGGTGGGCGGGAGTGGGGGCGGAGAGCAGTTCTTC. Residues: CASMVGGSGGGEQFF.

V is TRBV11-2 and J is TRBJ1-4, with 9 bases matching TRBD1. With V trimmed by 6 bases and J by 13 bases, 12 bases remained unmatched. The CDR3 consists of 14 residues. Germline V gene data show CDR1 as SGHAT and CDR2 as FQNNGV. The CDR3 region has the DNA TGTGCCAGCAGTAGGGACAGGGACTATTCGAGACTGTTTTTT. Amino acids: CASSRDRDYSRLFF.

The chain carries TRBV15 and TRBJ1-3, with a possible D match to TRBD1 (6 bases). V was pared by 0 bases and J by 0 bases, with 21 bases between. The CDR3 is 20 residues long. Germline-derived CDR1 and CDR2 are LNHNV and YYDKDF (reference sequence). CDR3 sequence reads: CATSREYPTGTIYSGNTIYF. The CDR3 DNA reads TGTGCCACCAGCAGAGAATACCCGACAGGAACGATTTACTCTGGAAACACCATATATTTT.